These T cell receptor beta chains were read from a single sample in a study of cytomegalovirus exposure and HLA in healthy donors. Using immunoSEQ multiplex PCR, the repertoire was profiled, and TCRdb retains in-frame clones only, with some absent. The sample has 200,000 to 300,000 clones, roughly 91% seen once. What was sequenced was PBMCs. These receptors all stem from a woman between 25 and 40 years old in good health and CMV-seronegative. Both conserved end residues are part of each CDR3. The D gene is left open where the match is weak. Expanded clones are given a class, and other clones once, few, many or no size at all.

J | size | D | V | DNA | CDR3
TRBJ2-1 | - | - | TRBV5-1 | TGCGCCAGCAGCTTGGTATCTATGAATGAGCAGTTCTTC | CASSLVSMNEQFF
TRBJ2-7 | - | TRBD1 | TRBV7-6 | TGTGCCAGCAGCACCTTACCGGGACAGGGTGCCTACGAGCAGTACTTC | CASSTLPGQGAYEQYF
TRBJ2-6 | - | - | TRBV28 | TGTGCCAGCAGTTTGCAGGGTCCTTCGTCTGGGGCCAACGTCCTGACTTTC | CASSLQGPSSGANVLTF
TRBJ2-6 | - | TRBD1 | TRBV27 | TGTGCCAGCAGTTTCGGGGACAGCGTCTCTGGGGCCAACGTCCTGACTTTC | CASSFGDSVSGANVLTF
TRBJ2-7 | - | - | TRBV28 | TGTGCCAGCAGTTTATTTAAGGGGGGATACGAGCAGTACTTC | CASSLFKGGYEQYF
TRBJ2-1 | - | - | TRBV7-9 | TGTGCCAGCAGCCTCACCAGACTAGGCGCCGTTGAGCAGTTCTTC | CASSLTRLGAVEQFF
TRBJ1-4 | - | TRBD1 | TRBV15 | TGTGCCACCAGCATATTAGGGGGCGGGGGTTTCACTAATGAAAAACTGTTTTTT | CATSILGGGGFTNEKLFF
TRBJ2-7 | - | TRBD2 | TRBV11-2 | TGTGCCAGCAGCTTAGTCCGGACGGGGGAGGGAGAGCAGTACTTC | CASSLVRTGEGEQYF
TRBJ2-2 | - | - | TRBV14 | TGTGCCAGCAGCCCAGCGGTAAACACCGGGGAGCTGTTTTTT | CASSPAVNTGELFF
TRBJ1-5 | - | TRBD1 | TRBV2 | TGTGCCGGACAAGCTGACAGGGGGCTCTCGGAGCCCCAGCATTTT | CAGQADRGLSEPQHF
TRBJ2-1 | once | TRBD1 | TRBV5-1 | TGCGCCAGCAGCTTGGCCGGGACAGGGGCCTTTAAGGAGCAGTTCTTC | CASSLAGTGAFKEQFF
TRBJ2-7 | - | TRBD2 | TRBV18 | TGTGCCAGCTCACCCACGGGAGGAATCTCCGAGCAGTACTTC | CASSPTGGISEQYF
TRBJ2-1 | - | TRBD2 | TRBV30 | TGTGCCTGGAGTGTCGCGGGAGGGCCAGGCGATGAGCAGTTCTTC | CAWSVAGGPGDEQFF
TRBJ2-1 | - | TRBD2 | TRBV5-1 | TGCGCCAGCAGCTTGAATGGGGGGGAATACAATGAGCAGTTCTTC | CASSLNGGEYNEQFF
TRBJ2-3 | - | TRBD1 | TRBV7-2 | TGTGCCAGCAGCCCGACAGGGGTTAAGACAGATACGCAGTATTTT | CASSPTGVKTDTQYF
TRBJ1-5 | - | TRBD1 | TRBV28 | TGTGCCAGCAGGATACAGGGGGCGAGCAATCAGCCCCAGCATTTT | CASRIQGASNQPQHF
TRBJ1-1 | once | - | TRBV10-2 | TGCGCCTCGGGGTCAACTGAAGCTTTCTTT | CASGSTEAFF
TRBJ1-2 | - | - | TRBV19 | TGTGCCAGTAGGGAGGTTCGGGTAGGACTATATGGCTACACCTTC | CASREVRVGLYGYTF
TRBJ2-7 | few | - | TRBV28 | TGTGCCAGCACCGATTACTACGAGCAGTACTTC | CASTDYYEQYF
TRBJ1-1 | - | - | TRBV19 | TGTGCCAGTAGTATCGGCGGAGGAAACACTGAAGCTTTCTTT | CASSIGGGNTEAFF
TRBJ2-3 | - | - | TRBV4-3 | TGCGCCAGCAGCCAAGCCCTAGTGGAGACGCAGTATTTT | CASSQALVETQYF
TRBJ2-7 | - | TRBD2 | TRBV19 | TGTGCCAGTAGTCCTAGCGGAGGGGCCTACGAGCAGTACTTC | CASSPSGGAYEQYF
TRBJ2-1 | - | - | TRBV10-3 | TGTGCCATCAGTGACGTCGACACGTACAATGAGCAGTTCTTC | CAISDVDTYNEQFF
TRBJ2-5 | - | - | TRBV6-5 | TGTGCCAGCAGTTACTCGACCAGCCAGACCCAGTACTTC | CASSYSTSQTQYF
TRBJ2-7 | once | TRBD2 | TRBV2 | TGTGCCAGCAGTGGAAGGGCGGGAGACGGCTACGAGCAGTACTTC | CASSGRAGDGYEQYF
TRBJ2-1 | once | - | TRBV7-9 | TGTGCCAGCAGCCGAGGGTGGGATGAGCAGTTCTTC | CASSRGWDEQFF
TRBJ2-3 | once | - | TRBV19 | TGTGCCAGTAGTAGGCGGGACAGAAACACAGATACGCAGTATTTT | CASSRRDRNTDTQYF
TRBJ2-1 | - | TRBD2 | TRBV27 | TGTGCCAGCAGTTTATCACCGGGAAGCGGGAACTATGAGCAGTTCTTC | CASSLSPGSGNYEQFF
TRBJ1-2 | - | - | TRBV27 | TGTGCCAGCAGACCGCGACAGGCTCATTATGGCTACACCTTC | CASRPRQAHYGYTF
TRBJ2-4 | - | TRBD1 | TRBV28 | TGTGCCAGCAGAGACAGGGTGGCAGAAAACATTCAGTACTTC | CASRDRVAENIQYF
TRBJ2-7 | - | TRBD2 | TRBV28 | TGTGCCAGCAACCCCGGGACTAGCGGCTCCTACGAGCAGTACTTC | CASNPGTSGSYEQYF
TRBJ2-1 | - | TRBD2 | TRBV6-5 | TGTGCCAGCTGTGCTAGCGGGGAGTACAATGAGCAGTTCTTC | CASCASGEYNEQFF
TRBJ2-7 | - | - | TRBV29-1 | TGCAGCGTTGTGGTCCCGAGCCCCTACGAGCAGTACTTC | CSVVVPSPYEQYF
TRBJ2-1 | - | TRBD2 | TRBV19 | TGTGCCAGTAGGTTGGCGGGAGTATGGAATGAGCAGTTCTTC | CASRLAGVWNEQFF
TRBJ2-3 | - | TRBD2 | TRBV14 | TGTGCCAGCAGCCAAGGGGGACTAGCGGGAAGAAGTGGCACAGATACGCAGTATTTT | CASSQGGLAGRSGTDTQYF
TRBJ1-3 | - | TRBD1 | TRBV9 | TGTGCCAGCAGCGTAGAAGGGACAGTCCGCTCTGGAAACACCATATATTTT | CASSVEGTVRSGNTIYF
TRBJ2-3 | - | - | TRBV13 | TGTGCCAGCAGCTTAGGCAGACTCACAGATACGCAGTATTTT | CASSLGRLTDTQYF
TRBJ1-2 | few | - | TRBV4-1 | TGCGCCAGCAGCCACTTGACTCAAAGGGATGGCTACACCTTC | CASSHLTQRDGYTF
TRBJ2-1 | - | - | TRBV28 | TGTGCCAGCAGTTTAGCGGGGGCCCGGGAAGCATATACATACAATGAGCAGTTCTTC | CASSLAGAREAYTYNEQFF
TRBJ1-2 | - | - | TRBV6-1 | TGTGCCAGCAGTGAAGGGGGGGGTTGGGGCTATGGCTACACCTTC | CASSEGGGWGYGYTF
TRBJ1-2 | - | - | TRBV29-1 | TGCAGCGCCAAAACAGGGTATGGCCGCAATATCTATGGCTACACCTTC | CSAKTGYGRNIYGYTF
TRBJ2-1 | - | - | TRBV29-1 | TGCAGCGTTGTGTTAGCGGTCAACAATGAGCAGTTCTTC | CSVVLAVNNEQFF
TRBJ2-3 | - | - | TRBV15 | TGTGCCACTGAGGGCACAGATACGCAGTATTTT | CATEGTDTQYF
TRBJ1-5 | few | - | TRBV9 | TGTGCCAGCAGCGTAGCTTCTAATCAGCCCCAGCATTTT | CASSVASNQPQHF
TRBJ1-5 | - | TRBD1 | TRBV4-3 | TGCGCCAGCAGCCCGGGACAGGGCGGTAGTCAGCCCCAGCATTTT | CASSPGQGGSQPQHF
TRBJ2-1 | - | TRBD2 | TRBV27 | TGTGCCAGCAGTGTCGGGACTAGCGGCGACAATGAGCAGTTCTTC | CASSVGTSGDNEQFF
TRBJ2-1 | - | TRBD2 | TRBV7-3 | TGTGCCAGCAGCTTAATGGCGGGAGGGGGCAATGAGCAGTTCTTC | CASSLMAGGGNEQFF
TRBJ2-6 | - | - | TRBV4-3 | TGCGCCAGCAGCCAAGAGTCGATATGGATGTCTAGCTCTGGGGCCAACGTCCTGACTTTC | CASSQESIWMSSSGANVLTF
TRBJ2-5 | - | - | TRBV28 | TGTGCCAGCAGTTTAGGAGGACTATTCGGCGGAGAGACCCAGTACTTC | CASSLGGLFGGETQYF
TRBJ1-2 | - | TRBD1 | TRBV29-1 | TGCAGCGTTGATCTCGGGACAGGGCCTGGCTACACCTTC | CSVDLGTGPGYTF
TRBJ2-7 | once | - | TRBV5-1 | TGCGCCAGCAGCCCCCTAGGTGCGGGAAGGGTCGAGCAGTACTTC | CASSPLGAGRVEQYF